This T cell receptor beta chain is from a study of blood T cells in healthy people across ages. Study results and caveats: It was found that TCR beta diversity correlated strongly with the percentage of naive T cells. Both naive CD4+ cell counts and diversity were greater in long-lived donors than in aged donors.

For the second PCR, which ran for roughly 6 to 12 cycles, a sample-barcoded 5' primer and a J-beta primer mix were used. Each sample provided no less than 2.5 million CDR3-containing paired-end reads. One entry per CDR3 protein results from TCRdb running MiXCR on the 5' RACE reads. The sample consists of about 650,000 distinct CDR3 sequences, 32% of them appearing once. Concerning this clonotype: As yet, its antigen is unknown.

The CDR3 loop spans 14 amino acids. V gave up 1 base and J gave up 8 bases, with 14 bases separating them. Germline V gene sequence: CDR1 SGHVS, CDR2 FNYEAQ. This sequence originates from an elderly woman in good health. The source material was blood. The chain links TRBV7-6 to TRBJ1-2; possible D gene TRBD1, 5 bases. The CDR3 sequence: CASSLGGEGRGYTF. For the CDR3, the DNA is TGTGCCAGCAGCTTAGGGGGAGAGGGACGGGGCTACACCTTC.